A selection of T cell receptor beta chains follows, all from one sample in a study of cytomegalovirus exposure and HLA in healthy donors. The table came from immunoSEQ multiplex PCR; TCRdb's copy has only in-frame clones and leaves some out. The sample consists of tens of thousands of clones, 73% of them appearing once. The sample taken for sequencing was PBMCs. The origin of the receptors is a man aged 50-60 years in good health and CMV-seronegative. Each CDR3 is given without its conserved first and last residue. D genes are given only for firm matches. Clone sizes are given selectively: once, few, many, or a class where the clone is expanded.

clone_size | v_call | d_call | cdr3_aa
. | TRBV5-5 | TRBD1 | ASSPIPGQGTNEQF
few | TRBV7-3 | TRBD2 | ASSPGGDTQY
. | TRBV10-3 | . | AISESPWRQPQH
. | TRBV18 | . | ASSPLSADTQY
. | TRBV27 | TRBD1 | ASSARDRPHGYT
few | TRBV7-3 | . | ASSLGPGGAEAF
. | TRBV10-1 | . | ASSEGTGDANTGELF
. | TRBV5-5 | . | ASSLASGNEQF
. | TRBV6-1 | . | ASSEALLGWNNQPQH
few | TRBV29-1 | TRBD1 | SVASTGPDTQY
. | TRBV2 | . | ASTLAKNTEAF
. | TRBV5-1 | . | ASSLASKGETQY
. | TRBV19 | . | ASSSERTGGANTGELF
. | TRBV27 | . | ASMALGLQGYEQY
. | TRBV6-1 | . | ASSEKWRAF
. | TRBV25-1 | . | ASSQAGYEQY
few | TRBV19 | . | ASRMGGGNQPQH
. | TRBV7-8 | TRBD1 | ASSLDRPRNSPLH
. | TRBV7-3 | . | ASSLTGVGETQY
. | TRBV19 | . | ASSISMAQPHEQY
. | TRBV29-1 | . | SVDLTTETNYGYT
. | TRBV4-1 | TRBD1 | ASSQEGTGGETQY
. | TRBV7-8 | . | ASSPEVGEQY
. | TRBV6-5 | . | ASSQSGGAAGYT
once | TRBV19 | TRBD1 | ASSGRGQWAQPQH
. | TRBV6-1 | . | ASNTGGVIAEKLF
. | TRBV7-3 | . | ASSLWGSGMMNYGYT
once | TRBV10-2 | . | ASRKDSMNTEAF
. | TRBV5-8 | . | ASSLARINSNPGELF
. | TRBV29-1 | . | SVAGKVDYGYT
. | TRBV11-3 | TRBD1 | ASSSGGQGWNTEAF
. | TRBV9 | . | ASSAHRASYEQY
once | TRBV5-4 | . | ASSPRRGSSQETQY
. | TRBV30 | . | AGQGGSYEQY
. | TRBV30 | TRBD1 | AYTGGPKSSYEQY
. | TRBV30 | . | ALWTTGGTIY